The source of this TCR beta chain is a study of blood T cell repertoires in COVID-19. Turning to the study itself: Collection of acute and convalescent COVID-19 samples took place in the United States, Italy and Spain. The analysed material was cDNA or gDNA that came from T cells, B-cell-depleted T cells, or PBMCs.

In the authors' workflow: Estimation of nucleated cell counts was performed using reference gene primer amplification. Method: immunoSEQ multiplex PCR; TCRdb's copy keeps in-frame clones and lacks some. The V and J calls and clone size are taken from that table; D and trimming were inferred from the DNA. The top ten clones hold over 2% of a sample with under 150,000 clones, around 63% of them seen once. This clone was observed once. The CDR3 has 19 residues. V gave up 5 bases and J gave up 3 bases; unmatched junction bases: 13. The germline V gene encodes CDR1 MNHEY and CDR2 SVGEGT. The receptor comes from a woman in her 70s with acute or convalescent COVID-19. The V gene is TRBV6-2 or TRBV6-3, the J gene TRBJ2-2; 12 bases are shared with TRBD2. Sequencing was done on a sample of peripheral blood. The CDR3 sequence is CASSNRLAGGPLDTGELFF. The CDR3 DNA sequence: TGTGCCAGCAGTAACCGGCTAGCGGGAGGGCCCTTGGACACCGGGGAGCTGTTTTTT.